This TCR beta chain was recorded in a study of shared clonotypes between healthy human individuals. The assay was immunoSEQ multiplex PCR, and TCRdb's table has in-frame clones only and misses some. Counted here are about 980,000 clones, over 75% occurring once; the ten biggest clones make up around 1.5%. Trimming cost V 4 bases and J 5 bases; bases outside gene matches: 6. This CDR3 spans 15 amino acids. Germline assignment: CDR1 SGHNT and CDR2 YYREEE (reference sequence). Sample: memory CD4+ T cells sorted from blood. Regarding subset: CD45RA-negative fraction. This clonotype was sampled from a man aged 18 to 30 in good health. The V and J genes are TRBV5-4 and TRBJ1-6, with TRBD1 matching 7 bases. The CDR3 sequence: CASSREQGHNSPLHF. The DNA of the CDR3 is TGTGCCAGCAGCAGGGAACAGGGGCATAATTCACCCCTCCACTTT.